This TCR beta chain was recorded in a study of cytomegalovirus exposure and HLA in healthy donors. A word on this clone: Its antigen is not known.

PCR was performed using 60 Vbeta and 13 Jbeta primers. The table came from immunoSEQ multiplex PCR; TCRdb's copy has only in-frame clones and leaves some out. The sample consists of around 100,000 clones, 79% of them appearing once. V dropped 3 bases and J dropped 1; count of bases not matched to a gene: 8. From germline, CDR1 is SQVTM and CDR2 ANQGSEA. The CDR3 extends over 15 amino acids. Notes on the study in general: A later analysis linked a missense variant in DCLRE1C to the trimming of TCR beta V and J genes. In a later analysis, donors in an Asian-associated ancestry cluster reportedly had fewer N-insertions in productive TCRs than the cohort mean. Some V segments, including TRBV6-2 and TRBV6-3, were excluded as indistinguishable. Researchers had no immune exposure information except CMV serostatus available.

The sequence was collected from a woman in her forties in good health and CMV-seronegative. The J gene is TRBJ1-1, the V gene TRBV29-1; TRBD1 matches at 7 bases. Sequenced: PBMCs. For the CDR3, the DNA is TGCAGCGTTGATTCCATAGGGGGCCAGAACACTGAAGCTTTCTTT. This codes for CSVDSIGGQNTEAFF. The entire variable domain, with the rest obtained from reference TRBV29-1 and TRBJ1-1, is as follows: SAVISQKPSRDICQRGTSLTIQCQVDSQVTMMFWYRQQPGQSLTLIATANQGSEATYESGFVIDKFPISRPNLTFSTLTVSNMSPEDSSIYLCSVDSIGGQNTEAFFGQGTRLTVV.